This record concerns one TCR beta chain sequence. These data come from a study of identical twins. A single record per CDR3 protein comes from TCRdb applying MiXCR to the 5' RACE reads. The data hold some 500,000 distinct CDR3 sequences, with 9.6% observed a single time. CDR3 length: 14 residues. The V and J ends lost 1 base and 5 bases respectively, with 12 bases between them. The sample was also reused in another study, on yellow fever vaccine responses in identical twins.

The sample was PBMCs. The chain recombines TRBV12-3 or TRBV12-4 with TRBJ2-7, with D maybe TRBD2 (5 bases). This receptor was identified in a woman between 18 and 29 years old in good health. CDR3 sequence: CASSLDGRGNEQYF. The CDR3 coding sequence is TGTGCCAGCAGTTTAGATGGACGGGGTAACGAGCAGTACTTC.